Listed here are 17 T cell receptor beta chains from one sample, sequenced in a study of shared clonotypes between healthy human individuals. The method was immunoSEQ multiplex PCR; TCRdb's version includes in-frame clones alone and lacks a portion of them. The sample lists some 200,000 clones; roughly 93% were seen once. What was sequenced was naive CD4+ T cells sorted from blood. The subset: CD45RA+ positively selected. These receptors originate from a woman aged 25 to 39 in good health.

This chain uses TRBV27 with TRBJ2-2, with 12 nucleotides matching TRBD2. Germline CDR1 MNHEY, CDR2 SMNVEV (reference sequence). The J segment lost 1 base and the V segment lost 1 base, leaving 7 bases of the junction unmatched. This CDR3 is 19 amino acids long. CDR3 residues: CASSLYASGRARNTGELFF. The CDR3 nucleotides read TGTGCCAGCAGTTTATATGCTAGCGGGAGGGCCCGGAACACCGGGGAGCTGTTTTTT.

The chain recombines TRBV5-1 with TRBJ1-4; D remains unclear. V lost 0 bases and J lost 2, with 11 bases in between. The CDR3 runs to 16 residues. CDR1 and CDR2 from the germline V gene are SGHRS and YFSETQ. The CDR3 spells CASSLAALRTNEKLFF. CDR3 sequence (DNA): TGCGCCAGCAGCTTGGCAGCCCTCCGGACTAATGAAAAACTGTTTTTT.

This chain joins TRBV28 and TRBJ2-7; D may be TRBD1 (6 bases). The V end was cut by 7 bases, the J end by 2 bases, with 15 bases between. The CDR3 contains 14 residues. CDR1 is MDHEN, CDR2 SYDVKM, per germline. CDR3 sequence reads: CASTPHRAPYEQYF. The CDR3 region has the DNA TGTGCCAGCACCCCCCACAGGGCGCCCTACGAGCAGTACTTC.

The rearrangement joins TRBV28 to TRBJ2-1; D not resolved. With 5 bases removed from V and 2 bases from J, the gap between germline ends came to 13 bases. This CDR3 has 15 amino acids. CDR1 MDHEN and CDR2 SYDVKM come from the germline V gene. DNA for the CDR3: TGTGCCAGCAGTCCTCGGGTGGGCCCCTACAATGAGCAGTTCTTC. As protein: CASSPRVGPYNEQFF.

The CDR3 DNA follows: TGTGCCAACCAAAAGGGCGGGTTTAACACCGGGGAGCTGTTTTTT. Amino acids: CANQKGGFNTGELFF. V and J are TRBV7-9 and TRBJ2-2; D perhaps matches TRBD2 (5 bases). This CDR3 comprises 15 residues. Trimming stripped 10 bases from V and 2 bases from J, with 17 bases between. Germline V gene sequence: CDR1 SEHNR, CDR2 FQNEAQ (reference sequence).

The table lists this clone with a count of one. V usage is TRBV19 and J usage is TRBJ1-5; TRBD1 agrees at 9 bases. Trimming at V came to 0 bases and at J to 4 bases, leaving 4 bases not matched to a gene. Per the germline V gene, CDR1 is LNHDA and CDR2 is SQIVND (reference sequence). This CDR3 region has 16 residues. CDR3 in amino acids: CASSIEGQGSNQPQHF. CDR3 bases: TGTGCCAGTAGTATAGAGGGACAGGGTTCTAATCAGCCCCAGCATTTT.

The rearrangement joins TRBV5-8 to TRBJ1-5, with D possibly being TRBD1 (5 bases). The CDR3 spans 18 residues. Germline CDR1 reads SGHTS; CDR2 reads YDEGEE. Trimming pared 0 bases from V and 0 bases from J, leaving 16 bases between. The CDR3 DNA is TGTGCCAGCAGCTTGGCTGGAGGGGCCACGGATAGCAATCAGCCCCAGCATTTT. Translation gives CASSLAGGATDSNQPQHF.

The chain combines TRBV5-4 with TRBJ1-3, with D hard to call. CDR3 length equals 16 residues. V was shortened by 4 bases and J by 0 bases, with 14 bases between the two germline ends. Germline CDR1 SGHNT, CDR2 YYREEE (reference sequence). CDR3 loop: CASSPATGLSGNTIYF. The CDR3 DNA sequence: TGTGCCAGCAGCCCCGCGACCGGCCTCTCTGGAAACACCATATATTTT.

The chain is built from TRBV6-1 and TRBJ2-2; TRBD2 matches 11 bases. Per germline, CDR1 MNHNS and CDR2 SASEGT. V lost 1 base and J lost 7; bases outside the gene matches: 5. CDR3 size: 16 residues. CDR3 nucleotides: TGTGCCAGCAGTGAAGGTAGCGGGAGGGCCAGCGGGGAGCTGTTTTTT. This translates into CASSEGSGRASGELFF.

This chain uses TRBV5-4 with TRBJ2-5, with D possibly called TRBD1 or TRBD2 (6 bases each). Trimming pared 4 bases from V and 5 bases from J, leaving 15 bases between. Germline V lookup: CDR1 SGHNT, CDR2 YYREEE (reference sequence). CDR3 length equals 14 residues. The CDR3 region is CASSPPGARETQYF. The CDR3 region has the DNA TGTGCCAGCAGCCCACCGGGGGCACGGGAGACCCAGTACTTC.

The chain is built from TRBV11-2 and TRBJ2-7; D gene ambiguous. The CDR3 runs 14 residues. Trimming left V 1 base short and J 3 bases short, with 10 bases between. The V gene's germline CDR1 is SGHAT and CDR2 FQNNGV. Written as DNA, the CDR3 is TGTGCCAGCAGCTTAGTCCCCAGCAGCTACGAGCAGTACTTC. This codes for CASSLVPSSYEQYF.

This clone was detected only a few times. The chain employs TRBV6-5 and TRBJ2-7; D is perhaps TRBD2 (6 bases). CDR3 length: 14 amino acids. The germline gives CDR1 MNHEY, CDR2 SVGAGI. V dropped 0 bases and J dropped 7 bases, with 13 bases sitting between them. The CDR3 sequence: CASSYSARRGEQYF. Here the CDR3 DNA reads TGTGCCAGCAGTTACTCGGCCCGGCGGGGAGAGCAGTACTTC.

The chain employs TRBV12-1 and TRBJ2-3; the table gives TRBD2 as D, unverified against the DNA. TRBV12-1 is shown as a pseudogene. There are 15 residues in the CDR3. The CDR3 DNA follows: TGTGCCAGCAGCTTTAGGCGGGAGAGGTACTTTACGCAGTATTTT. Protein: CASSFRRERYFTQYF.

The genes are TRBV29-1 and TRBJ2-7; D could derive from TRBD1 or TRBD2 (5 bases each). Per the germline V gene, CDR1 is SQVTM and CDR2 is ANQGSEA. Trimming took off 5 bases at V and 2 bases at J, with 22 bases between the two ends. The CDR3 has 16 residues. In nucleotides, the CDR3 is TGCAGCGTTTCGGCCAAGGGGACGGCAACCACCTACGAGCAGTACTTC. It yields the protein CSVSAKGTATTYEQYF.

The J gene is TRBJ1-1, the V gene TRBV10-3; 9 positions match TRBD1. CDR1 is ENHRY, CDR2 SYGVKD, per germline. The ends lost 6 bases at V and 6 bases at J; junction bases unmatched: 5. The CDR3 covers 13 residues. Here the CDR3 reads CAIRGQGFSEAFF. The CDR3 nucleotides read TGTGCCATCAGGGGACAGGGATTCTCTGAAGCTTTCTTT.

The J gene is TRBJ1-4, the V gene TRBV10-1, with TRBD1 as a possible D gene (6 bases). Germline lookup yields CDR1 WNHNN and CDR2 SYGVQD (reference sequence). Trimming pared 4 bases from V and 0 bases from J, leaving 18 bases between. The CDR3 totals 18 residues. The DNA of the CDR3 is TGCGCCAGCAGTGCCGGGACACCAAGCTTTGCAACTAATGAAAAACTGTTTTTT. Protein sequence: CASSAGTPSFATNEKLFF.

This rearrangement joins TRBV5-4 to TRBJ2-1, with D maybe TRBD2 (5 bases). V dropped 5 bases and J dropped 3 bases, with 15 bases sitting between them. The germline V gene has CDR1 SGHNT and CDR2 YYREEE (reference sequence). This CDR3 has 15 residues. The CDR3 DNA is TGTGCCAGCAGTAACTCCGGGGATTTCTACAATGAGCAGTTCTTC. Translation: CASSNSGDFYNEQFF.